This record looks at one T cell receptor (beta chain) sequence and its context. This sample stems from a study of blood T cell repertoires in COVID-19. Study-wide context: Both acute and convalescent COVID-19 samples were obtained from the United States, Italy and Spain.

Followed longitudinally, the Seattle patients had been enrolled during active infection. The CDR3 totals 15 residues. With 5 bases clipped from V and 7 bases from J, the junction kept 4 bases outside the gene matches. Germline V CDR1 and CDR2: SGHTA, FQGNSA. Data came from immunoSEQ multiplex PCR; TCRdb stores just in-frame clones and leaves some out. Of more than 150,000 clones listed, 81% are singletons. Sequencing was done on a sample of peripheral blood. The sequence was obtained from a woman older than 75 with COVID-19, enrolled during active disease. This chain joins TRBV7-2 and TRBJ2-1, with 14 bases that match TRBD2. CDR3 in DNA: TGTGCCAGCAGCATGACTAGCGGGGGGGCTAATGAGCAGTTCTTC. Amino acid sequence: CASSMTSGGANEQFF.